This TCR beta chain originates from a study of monozygotic twins with inflammatory bowel disease. Reprocessing the 5' RACE reads, TCRdb reports a single entry for every CDR3 protein and omits DNA. This sample's clone table lists 440,000 or so distinct CDR3 sequences. This sequence originates from a human donor with ulcerative colitis or Crohn's disease, or a healthy co-twin of an affected twin (not recorded which). Material: blood.

The CDR3 is CASSPSGGPNTGELFF. The V and J genes are TRBV18 and TRBJ2-2; TCRdb designates TRBD1, a call that cannot be tested without DNA. There are 16 residues in the CDR3. Germline values: CDR1 KGHSH, CDR2 LQKENI.